This TCR beta chain was sequenced in a study of blood T cell repertoires in COVID-19. Study-level information: Some COVID-19 samples were acute and others convalescent; all came from the United States, Italy and Spain.

Per the study methods: Quantification of nucleated cells was approximated via reference gene primer amplification. TCRdb's copy holds only in-frame clones and misses some; the assay was immunoSEQ multiplex PCR. V and J calls and clone size are given by that table; D and trimming were obtained from the DNA. The sample lists about 150,000 clones, 84% seen once, with around 6.7% in the top ten. Trimming took 0 bases from V and 6 from J, leaving 12 bases between them. CDR3 length equals 15 residues. Germline-derived CDR1 and CDR2 are LNHNV and YYDKDF (reference sequence). Sequences were obtained from peripheral blood. The gene calls are TRBV15 and TRBJ1-5, with D perhaps TRBD1 (5 bases). The clonotype was recovered from a woman aged 45-60 years in a cohort sampled during active or convalescent COVID-19. The CDR3 spells CATSRDWGSGQPQHF. Here the CDR3 DNA reads TGTGCCACCAGCAGAGATTGGGGCTCGGGTCAGCCCCAGCATTTT.